This T cell receptor beta chain is from a study of T-cell memory formation after mild COVID-19. Broader study findings: Researchers found some responding clones in pre-infection memory, a sign that cross-reactive memory joined. Contracting CD8+ clones were enriched in EMRA, CD4+ mainly in CM and EM.

5'RACE primed at constant segments yielded TCR alpha and TCR beta cDNA libraries bearing sample barcodes and UMIs. One entry per CDR3 protein, called by TCRdb with MiXCR from the 5' RACE reads. The table has around 300,000 distinct CDR3 sequences, roughly an eighth seen once; the top ten hold about 24%. This clonotype has ten or more counts. Its antigen is not identified. The CDR3 length is 14 residues. V lost 8 bases and J lost 7, with 17 bases in between. Germline V gives CDR1 SGHVS, CDR2 FNYEAQ. V and J are TRBV7-6 and TRBJ2-2; a possible D gene is TRBD1 (6 bases). This receptor was taken from a man younger than 35 who had mild COVID-19 (a few samples of this study predate the infection). Cell type and time point are not known. Material: PBMCs or a T cell subset sorted from them (not recorded which). CDR3 sequence reads: CASRDTLRGGELFF. In nucleotides, the CDR3 is TGTGCCAGCCGGGACACTCTCAGGGGCGGGGAGCTGTTTTTT.